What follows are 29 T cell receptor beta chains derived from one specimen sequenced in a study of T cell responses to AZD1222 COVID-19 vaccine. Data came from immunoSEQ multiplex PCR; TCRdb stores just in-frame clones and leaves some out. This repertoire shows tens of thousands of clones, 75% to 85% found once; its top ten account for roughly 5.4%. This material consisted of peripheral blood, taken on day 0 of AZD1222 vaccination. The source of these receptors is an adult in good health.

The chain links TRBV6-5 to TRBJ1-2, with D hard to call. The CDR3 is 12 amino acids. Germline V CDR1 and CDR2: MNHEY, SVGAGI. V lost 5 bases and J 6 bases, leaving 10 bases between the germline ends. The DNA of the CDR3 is TGTGCCAGCAGTAACGGAGGGAATGGCTACACCTTC. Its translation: CASSNGGNGYTF.

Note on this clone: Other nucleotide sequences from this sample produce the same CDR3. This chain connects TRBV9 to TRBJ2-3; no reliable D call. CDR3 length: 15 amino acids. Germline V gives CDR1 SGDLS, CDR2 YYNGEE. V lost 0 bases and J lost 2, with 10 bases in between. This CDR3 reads CASSVGTANTDTQYF. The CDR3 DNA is TGTGCCAGCAGCGTAGGAACAGCAAACACAGATACGCAGTATTTT.

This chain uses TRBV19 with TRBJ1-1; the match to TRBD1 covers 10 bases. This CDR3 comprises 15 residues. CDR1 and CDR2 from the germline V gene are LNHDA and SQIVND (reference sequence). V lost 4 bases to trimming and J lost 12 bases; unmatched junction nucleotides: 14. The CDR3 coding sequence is TGTGCCAGTAGTAACCAAGGACTCGGGACAGGGGTGTCTTTCTTT. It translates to CASSNQGLGTGVSFF.

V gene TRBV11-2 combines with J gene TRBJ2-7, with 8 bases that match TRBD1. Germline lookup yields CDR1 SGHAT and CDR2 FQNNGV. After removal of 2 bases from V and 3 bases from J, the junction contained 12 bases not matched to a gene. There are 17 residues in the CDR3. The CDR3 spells CASSLRSRTGSIYEQYF. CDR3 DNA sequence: TGTGCCAGCAGCTTACGGTCCAGGACAGGGAGCATCTACGAGCAGTACTTC.

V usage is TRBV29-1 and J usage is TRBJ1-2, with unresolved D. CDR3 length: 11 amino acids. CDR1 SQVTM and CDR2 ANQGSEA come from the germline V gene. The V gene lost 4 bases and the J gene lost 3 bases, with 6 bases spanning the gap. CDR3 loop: CSVARDYGYTF. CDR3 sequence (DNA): TGCAGCGTTGCCCGGGACTATGGCTACACCTTC.

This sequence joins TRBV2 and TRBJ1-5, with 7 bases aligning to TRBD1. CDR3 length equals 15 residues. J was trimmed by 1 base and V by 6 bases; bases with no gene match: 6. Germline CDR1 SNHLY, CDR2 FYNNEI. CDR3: CASSRQGMSNQPQHF. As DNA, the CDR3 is TGTGCCAGCAGCCGACAGGGAATGAGCAATCAGCCCCAGCATTTT.

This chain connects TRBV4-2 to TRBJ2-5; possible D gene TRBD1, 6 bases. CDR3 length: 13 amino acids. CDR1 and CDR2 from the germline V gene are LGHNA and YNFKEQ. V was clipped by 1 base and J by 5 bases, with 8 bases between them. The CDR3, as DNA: TGTGCCAGCAGCCAAGTCCAGGGGGAGACCCAGTACTTC. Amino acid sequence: CASSQVQGETQYF.

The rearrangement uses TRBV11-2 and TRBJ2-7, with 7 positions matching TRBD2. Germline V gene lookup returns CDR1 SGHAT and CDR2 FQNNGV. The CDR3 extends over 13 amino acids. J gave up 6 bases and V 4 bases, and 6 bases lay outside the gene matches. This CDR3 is CASSSDRGGEQYF. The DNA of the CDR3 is TGTGCCAGCAGCTCAGACCGCGGGGGCGAGCAGTACTTC.

The chain's CDR3 is CASSDGPGTQYF. The CDR3 nucleotides are TGCGCCAGCAGTGATGGGCCGGGGACGCAGTATTTT. V gene TRBV10-1 combines with J gene TRBJ2-3, with D perhaps matching TRBD2 (5 bases). Germline V CDR1 and CDR2: WNHNN, SYGVQD (reference sequence). Trimming shortened V by 3 bases and J by 9 bases, and 10 bases separated the two germline ends. The CDR3 covers 12 residues.

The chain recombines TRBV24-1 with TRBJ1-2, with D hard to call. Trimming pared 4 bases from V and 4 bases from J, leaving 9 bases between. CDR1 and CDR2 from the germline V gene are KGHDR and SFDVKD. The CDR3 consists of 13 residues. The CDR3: CATSEATFYGYTF. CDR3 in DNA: TGTGCCACCAGTGAAGCAACGTTCTATGGCTACACCTTC.

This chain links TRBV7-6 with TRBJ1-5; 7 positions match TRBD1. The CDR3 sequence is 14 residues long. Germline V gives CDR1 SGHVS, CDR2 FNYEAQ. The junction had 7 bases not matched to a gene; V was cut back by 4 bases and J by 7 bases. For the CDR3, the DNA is TGTGCCAGCAGCTCCAGGGGGGGTTTGCAGCCCCAGCATTTT. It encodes CASSSRGGLQPQHF.

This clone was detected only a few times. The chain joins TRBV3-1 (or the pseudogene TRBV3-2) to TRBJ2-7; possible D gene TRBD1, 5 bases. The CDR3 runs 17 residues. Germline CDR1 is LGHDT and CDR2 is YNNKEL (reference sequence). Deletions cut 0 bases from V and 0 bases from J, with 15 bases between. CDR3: CASSQDSRGGSSYEQYF. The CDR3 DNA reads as TGTGCCAGCAGCCAAGATAGTAGGGGCGGAAGCTCCTACGAGCAGTACTTC.

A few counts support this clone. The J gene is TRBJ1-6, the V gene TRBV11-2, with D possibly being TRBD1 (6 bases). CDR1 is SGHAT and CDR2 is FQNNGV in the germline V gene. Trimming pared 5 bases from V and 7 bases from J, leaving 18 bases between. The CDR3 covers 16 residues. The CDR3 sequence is CASSPRQDNSNSPLHF. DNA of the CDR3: TGTGCCAGCAGCCCCCGACAGGATAATTCGAATTCACCCCTCCACTTT.

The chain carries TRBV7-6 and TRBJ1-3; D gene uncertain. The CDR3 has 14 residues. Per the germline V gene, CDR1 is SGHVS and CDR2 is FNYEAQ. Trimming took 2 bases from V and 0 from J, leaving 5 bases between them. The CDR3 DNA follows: TGTGCCAGCAGCTTACGGGGCTCTGGAAACACCATATATTTT. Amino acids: CASSLRGSGNTIYF. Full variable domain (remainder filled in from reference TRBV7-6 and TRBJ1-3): GAGVSQSPRYKVTKRGQDVALRCDPISGHVSLYWYRQALGQGPEFLTYFNYEAQQDKSGLPNDRFSAERPEGSISTLTIQRTEQRDSAMYRCASSLRGSGNTIYFGEGSWLTVV.

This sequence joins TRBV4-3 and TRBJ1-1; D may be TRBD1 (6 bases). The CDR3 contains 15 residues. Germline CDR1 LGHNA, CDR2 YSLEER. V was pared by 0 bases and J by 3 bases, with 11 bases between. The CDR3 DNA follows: TGCGCCAGCAGCCAAGAGGTAAACAGGGACACTGAAGCTTTCTTT. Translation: CASSQEVNRDTEAFF.

The CDR3 DNA sequence: TGCGCCAGCAGCCTCGCGGGACCATTGAACACTGAAGCTTTCTTT. Translating it yields CASSLAGPLNTEAFF. The rearrangement joins TRBV5-1 to TRBJ1-1; a possible D gene is TRBD1 (5 bases). CDR1 and CDR2 from the germline V gene are SGHRS and YFSETQ. V was clipped by 4 bases and J by 0 bases, with 13 bases between them. The CDR3 sequence is 15 residues long. The full variable domain, rest sourced from reference TRBV5-1 and TRBJ1-1, is KAGVTQTPRYLIKTRGQQVTLSCSPISGHRSVSWYQQTPGQGLQFLFEYFSETQRNKGNFPGRFSGRQFSNSRSEMNVSTLELGDSALYLCASSLAGPLNTEAFFGQGTRLTVV.

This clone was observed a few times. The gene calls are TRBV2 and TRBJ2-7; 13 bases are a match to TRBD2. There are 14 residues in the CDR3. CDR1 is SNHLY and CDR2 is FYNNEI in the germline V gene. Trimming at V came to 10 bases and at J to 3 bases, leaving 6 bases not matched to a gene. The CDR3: CATGTSGAGYEQYF. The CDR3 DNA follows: TGTGCCACCGGGACTAGCGGGGCCGGCTACGAGCAGTACTTC.

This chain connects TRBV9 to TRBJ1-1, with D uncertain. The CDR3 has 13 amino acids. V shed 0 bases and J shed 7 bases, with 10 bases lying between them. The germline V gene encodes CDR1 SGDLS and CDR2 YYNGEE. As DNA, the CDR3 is TGTGCCAGCAGCGTAGGGTGGAGAGATGAAGCTTTCTTT. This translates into CASSVGWRDEAFF.

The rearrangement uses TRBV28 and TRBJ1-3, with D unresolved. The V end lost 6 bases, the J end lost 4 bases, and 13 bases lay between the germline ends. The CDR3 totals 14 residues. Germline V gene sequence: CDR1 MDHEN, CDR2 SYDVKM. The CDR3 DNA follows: TGTGCCAGCAGCCCTCCGGTGCGGGGAAACACCATATATTTT. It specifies CASSPPVRGNTIYF.

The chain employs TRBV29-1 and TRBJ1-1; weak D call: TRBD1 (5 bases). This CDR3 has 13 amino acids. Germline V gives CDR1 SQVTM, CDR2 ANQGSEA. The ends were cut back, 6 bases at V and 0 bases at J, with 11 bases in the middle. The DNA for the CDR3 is TGCAGCGTCGCCCCAGGGCTGAACACTGAAGCTTTCTTT. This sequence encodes CSVAPGLNTEAFF.

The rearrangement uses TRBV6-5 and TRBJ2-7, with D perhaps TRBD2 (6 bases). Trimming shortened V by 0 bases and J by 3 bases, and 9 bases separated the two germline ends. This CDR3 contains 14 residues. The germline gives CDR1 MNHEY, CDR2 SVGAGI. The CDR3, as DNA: TGTGCCAGCAGTTACTCCGACGGGGGCTACGAGCAGTACTTC. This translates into CASSYSDGGYEQYF.

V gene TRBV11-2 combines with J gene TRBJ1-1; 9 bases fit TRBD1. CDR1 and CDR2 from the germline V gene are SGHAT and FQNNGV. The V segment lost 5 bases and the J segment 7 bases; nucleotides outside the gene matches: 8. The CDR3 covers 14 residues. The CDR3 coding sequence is TGTGCCAGCAGCGCGGACAGGGGATGGGGTGAAGCTTTCTTT. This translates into CASSADRGWGEAFF.

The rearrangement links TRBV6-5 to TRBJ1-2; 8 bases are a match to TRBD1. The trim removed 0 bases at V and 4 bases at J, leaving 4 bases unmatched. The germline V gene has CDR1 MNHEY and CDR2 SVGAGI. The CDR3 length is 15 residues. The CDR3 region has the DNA TGTGCCAGCAGTTACTCGGGACAGGAGAGCTATGGCTACACCTTC. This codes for CASSYSGQESYGYTF.

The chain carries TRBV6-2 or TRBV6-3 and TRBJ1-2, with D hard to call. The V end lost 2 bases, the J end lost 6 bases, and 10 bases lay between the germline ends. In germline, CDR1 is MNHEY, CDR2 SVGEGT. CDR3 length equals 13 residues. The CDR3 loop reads CASSYHRYNGYTF. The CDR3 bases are TGTGCCAGCAGTTACCACCGCTACAATGGCTACACCTTC.

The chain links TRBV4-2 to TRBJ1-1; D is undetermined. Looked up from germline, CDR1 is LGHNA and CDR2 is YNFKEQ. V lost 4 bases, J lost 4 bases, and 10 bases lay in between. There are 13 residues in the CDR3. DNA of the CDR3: TGTGCCAGCAGCCCTTCCGTGGGCACTGAAGCTTTCTTT. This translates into CASSPSVGTEAFF.

The CDR3 protein is CASRGGTGSGNTIYF. The CDR3 coding sequence is TGTGCCAGCAGGGGCGGGACAGGGTCCGGAAACACCATATATTTT. V is TRBV28 and J is TRBJ1-3; TRBD1 matches 9 bases. V lost 6 bases, J lost 4 bases, and 7 bases stayed unmatched. The germline V gene encodes CDR1 MDHEN and CDR2 SYDVKM. This CDR3 is 15 amino acids long.

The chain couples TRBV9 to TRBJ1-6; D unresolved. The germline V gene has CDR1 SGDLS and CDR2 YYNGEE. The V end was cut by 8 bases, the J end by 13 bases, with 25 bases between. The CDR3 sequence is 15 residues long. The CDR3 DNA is TGTGCCAGTAGGTCTGCTTTATCAGATATTCACCCCCTCCACTTT. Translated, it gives CASRSALSDIHPLHF.

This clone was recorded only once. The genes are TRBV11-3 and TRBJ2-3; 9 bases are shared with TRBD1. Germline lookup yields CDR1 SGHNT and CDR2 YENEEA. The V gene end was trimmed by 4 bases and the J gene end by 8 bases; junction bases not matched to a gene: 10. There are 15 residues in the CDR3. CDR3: CASSSGTGLSSTQYF. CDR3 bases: TGTGCCAGCAGCTCCGGGACAGGGCTCTCCTCTACGCAGTATTTT.

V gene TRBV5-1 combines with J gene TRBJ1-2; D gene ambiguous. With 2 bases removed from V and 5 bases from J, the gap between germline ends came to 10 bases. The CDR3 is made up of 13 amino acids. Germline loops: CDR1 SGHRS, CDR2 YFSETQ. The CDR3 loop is CASSFGQGYGYTF. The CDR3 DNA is TGCGCCAGCAGCTTCGGCCAAGGGTATGGCTACACCTTC.